These 12 T cell receptor beta chains originate from one sample sequenced in a study of blood T cell repertoires in COVID-19. Produced via immunoSEQ multiplex PCR; TCRdb's table is partial and in-frame only. This sample yields 250,000 to 350,000 clones, of which about 85% are seen a single time; approximately 0.94% belongs to the top ten. Specimen: peripheral blood. The receptor source for this set is a human donor with COVID-19, enrolled during active disease. The donor label of this sample is uncertain.

The chain uses TRBV28 and TRBJ2-1, with 11 bases identical to TRBD2. Trimming removed 2 bases from V and 7 bases from J; junction bases left unmatched: 10. Germline V lookup: CDR1 MDHEN, CDR2 SYDVKM. The CDR3 covers 17 residues. CDR3 region: CASSLPVAGGPKNEQFF. CDR3 in DNA: TGTGCCAGCAGTTTACCGGTAGCGGGAGGGCCGAAGAATGAGCAGTTCTTC. Complete variable domain (other parts from reference TRBV28 and TRBJ2-1): DVKVTQSSRYLVKRTGEKVFLECVQDMDHENMFWYRQDPGLGLRLIYFSYDVKMKEKGDIPEGYSVSREKKERFSLILESASTNQTSMYLCASSLPVAGGPKNEQFFGPGTRLTVL.

This clone was counted only a few times. This chain connects TRBV28 to TRBJ2-1, with 8 bases lining up with TRBD2. With 6 bases clipped from V and 5 bases from J, the junction kept 6 bases outside the gene matches. This CDR3 is built from 14 residues. Germline-derived CDR1 and CDR2 are MDHEN and SYDVKM. CDR3 sequence: CASRRPGGNNEQFF. CDR3 in DNA: TGTGCCAGCAGGCGACCGGGAGGGAACAATGAGCAGTTCTTC.

Written as DNA, the CDR3 is TGTGCCAGCAGCTTAGGGGCATCGACTAGCGGGAGTTCGCAGTATTTT. It encodes CASSLGASTSGSSQYF. V is TRBV7-3 and J is TRBJ2-3; 12 bases align to TRBD2. The trim removed 2 bases at V and 10 bases at J, leaving 10 bases unmatched. The CDR3 sequence is 16 residues long. CDR1 is SGHTA and CDR2 is FQGTGA in the germline V gene.

The V and J genes are TRBV15 and TRBJ2-1, with 8 bases fitting TRBD2. Trimming removed 6 bases from V and 9 bases from J; junction bases left unmatched: 7. This CDR3 comprises 13 residues. Looked up from germline, CDR1 is LNHNV and CDR2 is YYDKDF (reference sequence). Written as DNA, the CDR3 is TGTGCCACCAGTGGCGGGGGGCGAGGTGAGCAGTTCTTC. Its protein product is CATSGGGRGEQFF.

V gene TRBV7-8 combines with J gene TRBJ1-5; a weak D match, TRBD1 (6 bases). The CDR3 loop spans 14 amino acids. Germline lookup yields CDR1 SGHVS and CDR2 FQNEAQ. Trimming pared 1 base from V and 6 bases from J, leaving 10 bases between. The CDR3 here is CASSLDRVGQPQHF. The CDR3 DNA follows: TGTGCCAGCAGCTTAGACAGGGTAGGTCAGCCCCAGCATTTT.

In its sample, this clone was seen a few times. The rearrangement joins TRBV5-1 to TRBJ1-5, with a tentative D call TRBD1 (6 bases). The CDR3 is 14 residues long. The V end lost 4 bases, the J end lost 3 bases, and 11 bases lay between the germline ends. Germline CDR1 is SGHRS and CDR2 is YFSETQ. CDR3 in DNA: TGCGCCAGCAGCCAGGGGACGGACAATCAGCCCCAGCATTTT. It codes for CASSQGTDNQPQHF.

This clone has more than one count but fewer than ten. The J gene is TRBJ2-5, the V gene TRBV3-1 (or the pseudogene TRBV3-2); D might be TRBD1 (6 bases). The CDR3 contains 16 residues. V lost 0 bases, J lost 1 base, and 12 bases lay in between. Germline loops: CDR1 LGHDT, CDR2 YNNKEL (reference sequence). The CDR3 DNA sequence: TGTGCCAGCAGCCAAGATTGGACAGCTAGCCAAGAGACCCAGTACTTC. Amino acid sequence: CASSQDWTASQETQYF.

The chain is built from TRBV4-3 and TRBJ2-7, with D perhaps TRBD2 (5 bases). The germline gives CDR1 LGHNA, CDR2 YSLEER. The CDR3 sequence is 16 residues long. With 0 bases removed from V and 7 bases from J, the gap between germline ends came to 19 bases. The CDR3 loop is CASSQERGLLLREQYF. As DNA, the CDR3 is TGCGCCAGCAGCCAAGAAAGAGGACTCCTTCTTCGGGAGCAGTACTTC.

This rearrangement joins TRBV5-6 to TRBJ2-7; 8 bases match TRBD1. The trim removed 4 bases at V and 5 bases at J, leaving 5 bases unmatched. The CDR3 sequence is 13 residues long. CDR1 and CDR2 (germline): SGHDT, YYEEEE. The CDR3 spells CASSTQGQDEQYF. In nucleotides, the CDR3 is TGTGCCAGCAGCACCCAGGGACAGGACGAGCAGTACTTC.

This clone was observed once. The chain is built from TRBV28 and TRBJ1-6; TRBD1 might be the D (5 bases). Trimming took 5 bases from V and 10 from J, leaving 21 bases between them. This CDR3 is built from 16 residues. CDR1 is MDHEN and CDR2 is SYDVKM in the germline V gene. CDR3 nucleotide sequence: TGTGCCAGCAGTCCCCGGGGGTCAGGGAGGGGATCACCCCTCCACTTT. This codes for CASSPRGSGRGSPLHF.

V gene TRBV6-6 combines with J gene TRBJ2-2; D possibly corresponds to TRBD1 (6 bases). The V end was cut by 5 bases, the J end by 6 bases, with 19 bases between. Germline assignment: CDR1 MNHNY and CDR2 SVGAGI (reference sequence). The CDR3 length is 16 residues. CDR3 amino acids: CASSTPQGEGPGELFF. The CDR3, as DNA: TGTGCCAGCAGTACGCCACAGGGTGAGGGCCCCGGGGAGCTGTTTTTT.

The gene calls are TRBV5-4 and TRBJ1-3; 8 bases agree with TRBD1. CDR1 is SGHNT and CDR2 is YYREEE in the germline V gene (reference sequence). V was clipped by 5 bases and J by 1 base; unmatched bases: 5. The CDR3 length is 15 residues. The CDR3 sequence: CASRQDRDSGNTIYF. In DNA, the CDR3 is TGTGCCAGCAGGCAGGACAGGGATTCTGGAAACACCATATATTTT.